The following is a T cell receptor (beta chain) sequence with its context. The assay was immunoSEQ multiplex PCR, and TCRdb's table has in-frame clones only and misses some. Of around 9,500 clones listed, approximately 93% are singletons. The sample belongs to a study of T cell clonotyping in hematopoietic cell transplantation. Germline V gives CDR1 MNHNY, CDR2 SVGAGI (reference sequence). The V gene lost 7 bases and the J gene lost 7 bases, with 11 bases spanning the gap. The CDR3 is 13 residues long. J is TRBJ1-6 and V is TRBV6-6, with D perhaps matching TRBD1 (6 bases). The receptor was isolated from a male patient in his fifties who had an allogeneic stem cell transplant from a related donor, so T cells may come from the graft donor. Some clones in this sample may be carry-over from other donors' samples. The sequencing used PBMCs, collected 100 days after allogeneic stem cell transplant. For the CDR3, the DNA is TGTGCCAGCACAGGGGAGGGCAATTCACCCCTCCACTTT. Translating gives CASTGEGNSPLHF.